The present TCR beta chain was sequenced within a study of blood T cell repertoires in COVID-19. The CDR3 covers 16 residues. Trimming took 3 bases from V and 3 from J, leaving 15 bases between them. Germline loops: CDR1 GTSNPN, CDR2 SVGIG (reference sequence). The assay was immunoSEQ multiplex PCR, and TCRdb's table has in-frame clones only and misses some. The sample has tens of thousands of clones, roughly 83% seen once. The TCR was taken from a human donor in a cohort sampled during active COVID-19. Sequencing was performed on peripheral blood. V is TRBV30 and J is TRBJ2-6; maybe TRBD2 (6 bases). CDR3 nucleotides: TGTGCCTGGAGACTGGGGGGAAAAAGTGGGGCCAACGTCCTGACTTTC. It encodes CAWRLGGKSGANVLTF. Complete variable domain (other parts from reference TRBV30 and TRBJ2-6): SQTIHQWPATLVQPVGSPLSLECTVEGTSNPNLYWYRQAAGRGLQLLFYSVGIGQISSEVPQNLSASRPQDRQFILSSKKLLLSDSGFYLCAWRLGGKSGANVLTFGAGSRLTVL.